This TCR beta chain was documented in a study of blood T cells in healthy people across ages. Next came a second PCR, run for about 7 to 11 cycles, which used a sample-barcoded 5' primer along with a J-beta primer mix. Carrying 12 random nucleotides, a template-switch adaptor labeled each individual cDNA molecule. TCRdb analysed the 5' RACE reads with MiXCR anew, one entry per CDR3 protein. The sample contains approximately 2,000,000 distinct CDR3 sequences, about two fifths of which appear only once. Around 9.4 milliliters was the volume of peripheral blood drawn from each donor. The CDR3 runs 15 residues. Per germline, CDR1 ENHRY and CDR2 SYGVKD. Germline trimming cut 5 bases from V and 4 bases from J; bases unmatched to any gene: 9.

The receptor comes from a human donor in good health. Sequencing was carried out using blood. The V gene is TRBV10-3, the J gene TRBJ1-2, with 8 bases matching TRBD1. CDR3 loop: CAISQTGGQAYGYTF. The CDR3 DNA sequence: TGTGCCATCAGTCAAACGGGGGGACAGGCCTATGGCTACACCTTC.